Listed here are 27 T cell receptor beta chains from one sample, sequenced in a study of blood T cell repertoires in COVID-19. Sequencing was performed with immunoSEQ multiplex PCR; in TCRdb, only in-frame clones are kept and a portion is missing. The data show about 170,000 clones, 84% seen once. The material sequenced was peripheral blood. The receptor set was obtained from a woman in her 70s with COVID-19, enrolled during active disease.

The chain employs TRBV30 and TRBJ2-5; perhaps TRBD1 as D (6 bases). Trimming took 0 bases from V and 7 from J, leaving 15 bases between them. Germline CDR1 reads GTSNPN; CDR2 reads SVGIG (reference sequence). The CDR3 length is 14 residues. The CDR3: CAWSVGTPAGTQYF. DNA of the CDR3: TGTGCCTGGAGTGTAGGGACACCGGCGGGGACCCAGTACTTC.

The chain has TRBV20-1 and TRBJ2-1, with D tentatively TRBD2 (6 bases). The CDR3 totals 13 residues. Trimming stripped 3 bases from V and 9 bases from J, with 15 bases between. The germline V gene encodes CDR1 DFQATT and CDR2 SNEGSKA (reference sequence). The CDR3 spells CSASSGAWGEQFF. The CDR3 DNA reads TGCAGTGCTAGTAGCGGAGCCTGGGGTGAGCAGTTCTTC.

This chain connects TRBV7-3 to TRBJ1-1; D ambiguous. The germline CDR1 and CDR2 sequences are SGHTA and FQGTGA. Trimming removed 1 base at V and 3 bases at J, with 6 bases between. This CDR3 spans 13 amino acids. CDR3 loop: CASSLRVDTEAFF. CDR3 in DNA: TGTGCCAGCAGCTTAAGAGTTGACACTGAAGCTTTCTTT.

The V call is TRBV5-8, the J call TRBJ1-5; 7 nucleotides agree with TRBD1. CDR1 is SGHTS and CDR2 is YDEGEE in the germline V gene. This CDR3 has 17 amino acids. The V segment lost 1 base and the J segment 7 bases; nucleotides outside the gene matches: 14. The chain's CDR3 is CASSLTGQTLASQPQHF. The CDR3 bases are TGTGCCAGCAGCTTGACGGGACAGACTCTTGCAAGCCAGCCCCAGCATTTT.

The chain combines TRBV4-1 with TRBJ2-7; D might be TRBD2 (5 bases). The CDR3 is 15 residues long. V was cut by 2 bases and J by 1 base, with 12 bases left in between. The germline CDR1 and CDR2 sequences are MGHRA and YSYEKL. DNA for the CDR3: TGCGCCAGCAGCCAAATCCCGGGATTTTCCTACGAGCAGTACTTC. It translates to CASSQIPGFSYEQYF.

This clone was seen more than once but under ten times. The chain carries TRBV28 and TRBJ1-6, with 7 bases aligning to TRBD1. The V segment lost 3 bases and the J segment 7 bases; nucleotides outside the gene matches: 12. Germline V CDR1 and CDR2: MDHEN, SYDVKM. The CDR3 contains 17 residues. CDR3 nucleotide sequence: TGTGCCAGCAGTTTCAGGGGGTCTCTCAAACGGAATTCACCCCTCCACTTT. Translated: CASSFRGSLKRNSPLHF.

CDR3 in DNA: TGCGCCAGCAGTCAACTTCGGACTGGCTCCTATAATTCACCCCTCCACTTT. Its translation is CASSQLRTGSYNSPLHF. The chain is built from TRBV23-1 and TRBJ1-6; no clear D gene. TRBV23-1 is reported as an ORF; its role is uncertain. V was clipped by 2 bases and J by 0 bases, with 11 bases between them. The CDR3 runs to 17 residues.

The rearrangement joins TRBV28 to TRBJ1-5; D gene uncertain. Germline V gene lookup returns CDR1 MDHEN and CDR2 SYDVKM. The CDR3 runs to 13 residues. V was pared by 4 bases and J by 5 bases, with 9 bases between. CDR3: CASSSQVYQPQHF. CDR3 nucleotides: TGTGCCAGCAGTTCTCAGGTCTATCAGCCCCAGCATTTT.

DNA of the CDR3: TGTGCCAGCAGTTTAAGCGGTGGGAGGGCTAATGAAAAACTGTTTTTT. Protein: CASSLSGGRANEKLFF. The chain employs TRBV28 and TRBJ1-4; D is uncertain. Trimming took off 2 bases at V and 3 bases at J, with 13 bases between the two ends. CDR3 length: 16 amino acids. CDR1 MDHEN and CDR2 SYDVKM come from the germline V gene.

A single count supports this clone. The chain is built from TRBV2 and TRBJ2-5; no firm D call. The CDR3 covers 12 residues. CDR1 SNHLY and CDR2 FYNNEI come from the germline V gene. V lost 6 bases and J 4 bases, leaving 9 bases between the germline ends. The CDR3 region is CASSPARETQYF. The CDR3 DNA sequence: TGTGCCAGCAGCCCCGCGAGAGAGACCCAGTACTTC.

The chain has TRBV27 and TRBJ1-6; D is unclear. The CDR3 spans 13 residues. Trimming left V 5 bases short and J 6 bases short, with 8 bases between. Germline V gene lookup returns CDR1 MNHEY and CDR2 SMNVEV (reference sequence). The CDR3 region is CASSPHSNSPLHF. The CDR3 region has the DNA TGTGCCAGCAGTCCCCACTCTAATTCACCCCTCCACTTT.

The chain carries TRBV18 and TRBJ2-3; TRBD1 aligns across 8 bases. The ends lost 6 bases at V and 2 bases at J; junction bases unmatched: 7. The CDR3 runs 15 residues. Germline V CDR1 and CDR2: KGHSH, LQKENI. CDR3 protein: CASSPGGLSTDTQYF. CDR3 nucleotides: TGTGCCAGCTCCCCAGGGGGCTTATCCACAGATACGCAGTATTTT.

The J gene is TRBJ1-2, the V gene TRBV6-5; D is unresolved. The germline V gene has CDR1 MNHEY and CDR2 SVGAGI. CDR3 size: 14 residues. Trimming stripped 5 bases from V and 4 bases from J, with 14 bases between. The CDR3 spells CASSKEAVSYGYTF. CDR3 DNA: TGTGCCAGCAGTAAGGAGGCAGTAAGCTATGGCTACACCTTC.

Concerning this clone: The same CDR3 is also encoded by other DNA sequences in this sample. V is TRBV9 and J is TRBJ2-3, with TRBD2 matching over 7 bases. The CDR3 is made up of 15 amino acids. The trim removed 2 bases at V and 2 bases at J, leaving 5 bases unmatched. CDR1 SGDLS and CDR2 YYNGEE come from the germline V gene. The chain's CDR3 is CASSVRLAVTDTQYF. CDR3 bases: TGTGCCAGCAGCGTGAGACTAGCTGTCACAGATACGCAGTATTTT.

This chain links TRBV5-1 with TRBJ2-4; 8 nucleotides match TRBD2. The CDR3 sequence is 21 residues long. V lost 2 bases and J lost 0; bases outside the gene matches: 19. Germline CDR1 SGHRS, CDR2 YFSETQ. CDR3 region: CASSFDSPTSEQILAKNIQYF. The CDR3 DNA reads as TGCGCCAGCAGCTTCGACAGCCCGACTAGCGAACAGATCCTAGCCAAAAACATTCAGTACTTC.

The CDR3 sequence is CASSSVNSPLHF. The CDR3 coding sequence is TGTGCCAGCAGCTCCGTAAATTCACCCCTCCACTTT. This chain joins TRBV5-5 and TRBJ1-6, with D uncertain. CDR3 size: 12 residues. The germline V gene has CDR1 SGHKS and CDR2 YYEKEE (reference sequence). Trimming shortened V by 3 bases and J by 7 bases, and 5 bases separated the two germline ends.

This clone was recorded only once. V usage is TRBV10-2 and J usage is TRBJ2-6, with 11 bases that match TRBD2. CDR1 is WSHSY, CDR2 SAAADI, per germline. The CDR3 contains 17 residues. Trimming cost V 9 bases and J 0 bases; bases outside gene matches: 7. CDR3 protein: CASAGLADFSGANVLTF. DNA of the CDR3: TGCGCCAGTGCGGGACTAGCGGATTTCTCTGGGGCCAACGTCCTGACTTTC.

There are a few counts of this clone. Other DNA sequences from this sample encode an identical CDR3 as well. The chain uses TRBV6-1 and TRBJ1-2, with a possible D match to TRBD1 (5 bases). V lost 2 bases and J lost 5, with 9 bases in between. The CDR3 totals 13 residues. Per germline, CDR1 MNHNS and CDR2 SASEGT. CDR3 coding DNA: TGTGCCAGCAGTGAAACAGGCGGATATGGCTACACCTTC. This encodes CASSETGGYGYTF.

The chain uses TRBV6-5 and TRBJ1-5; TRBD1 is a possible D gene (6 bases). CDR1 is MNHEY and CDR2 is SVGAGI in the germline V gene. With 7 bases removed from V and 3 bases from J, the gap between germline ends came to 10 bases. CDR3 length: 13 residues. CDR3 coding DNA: TGTGCCAGCACGGACAGATTCAATCAGCCCCAGCATTTT. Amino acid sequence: CASTDRFNQPQHF.

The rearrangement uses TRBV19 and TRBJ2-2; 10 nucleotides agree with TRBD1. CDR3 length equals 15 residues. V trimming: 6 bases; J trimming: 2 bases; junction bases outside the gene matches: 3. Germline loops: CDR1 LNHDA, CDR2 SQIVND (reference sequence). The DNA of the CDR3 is TGTGCCAGTAGGGGACAGGGGTATAACACCGGGGAGCTGTTTTTT. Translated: CASRGQGYNTGELFF.

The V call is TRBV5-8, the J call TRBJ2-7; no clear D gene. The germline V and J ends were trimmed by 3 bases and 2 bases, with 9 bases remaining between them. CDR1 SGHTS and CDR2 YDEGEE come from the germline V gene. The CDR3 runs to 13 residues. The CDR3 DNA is TGTGCCAGCAGCTGGCCTGGTACCTACGAGCAGTACTTC. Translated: CASSWPGTYEQYF.

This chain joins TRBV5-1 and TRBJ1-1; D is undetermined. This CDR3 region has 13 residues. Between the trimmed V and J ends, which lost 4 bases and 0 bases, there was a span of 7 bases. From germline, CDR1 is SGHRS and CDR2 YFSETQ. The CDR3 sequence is CASSPELNTEAFF. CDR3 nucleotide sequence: TGCGCCAGCAGCCCTGAGTTGAACACTGAAGCTTTCTTT. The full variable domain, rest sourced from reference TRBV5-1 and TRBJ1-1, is KAGVTQTPRYLIKTRGQQVTLSCSPISGHRSVSWYQQTPGQGLQFLFEYFSETQRNKGNFPGRFSGRQFSNSRSEMNVSTLELGDSALYLCASSPELNTEAFFGQGTRLTVV.

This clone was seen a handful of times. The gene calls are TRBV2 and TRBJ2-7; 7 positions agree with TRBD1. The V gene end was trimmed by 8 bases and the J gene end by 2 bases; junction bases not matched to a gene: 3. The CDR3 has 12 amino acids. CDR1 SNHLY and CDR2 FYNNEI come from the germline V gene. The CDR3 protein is CASGDRTYEQYF. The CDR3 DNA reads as TGTGCCAGCGGGGACAGAACCTACGAGCAGTACTTC.

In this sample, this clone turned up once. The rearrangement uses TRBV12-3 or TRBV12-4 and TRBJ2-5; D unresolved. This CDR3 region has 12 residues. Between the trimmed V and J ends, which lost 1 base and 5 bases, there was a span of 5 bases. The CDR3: CASSLVRETQYF. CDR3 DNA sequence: TGTGCCAGCAGTTTAGTGCGGGAGACCCAGTACTTC.

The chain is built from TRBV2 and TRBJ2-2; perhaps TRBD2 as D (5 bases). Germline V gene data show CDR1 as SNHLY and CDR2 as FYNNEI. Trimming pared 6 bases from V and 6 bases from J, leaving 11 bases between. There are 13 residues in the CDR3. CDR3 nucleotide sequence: TGTGCCAGCAGAGAGGGTTTGGCCGGGGAGCTGTTTTTT. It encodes CASREGLAGELFF.

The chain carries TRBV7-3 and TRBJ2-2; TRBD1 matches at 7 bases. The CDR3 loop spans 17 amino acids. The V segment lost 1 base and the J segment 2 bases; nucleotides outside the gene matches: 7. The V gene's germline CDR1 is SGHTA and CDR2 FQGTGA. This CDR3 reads CASSLNPPGGNTGELFF. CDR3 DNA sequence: TGTGCCAGCAGCTTAAATCCGCCAGGGGGAAACACCGGGGAGCTGTTTTTT.

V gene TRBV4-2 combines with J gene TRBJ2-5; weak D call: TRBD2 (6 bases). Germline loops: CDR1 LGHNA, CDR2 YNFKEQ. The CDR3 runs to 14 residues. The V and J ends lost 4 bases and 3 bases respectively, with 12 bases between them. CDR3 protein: CASSLFSGEETQYF. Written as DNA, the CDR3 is TGTGCCAGCAGCCTCTTTAGCGGAGAAGAGACCCAGTACTTC.